This T cell receptor beta chain was sequenced during a study of CD8 T cells in Susac syndrome. Random hexamers primed reverse transcription of 0.5 to 1 ug RNA. TCRdb used MiXCR to reprocess the immunoSEQ multiplex PCR reads, holding one entry per CDR3 protein. The data hold 100,000 to 110,000 distinct CDR3 sequences, with roughly 96% observed a single time. The CDR3 is made up of 16 amino acids. CDR1 MNHEY and CDR2 SMNVEV come from the germline V gene (reference sequence). Details on this clonotype: One end of the junction varies from germline; a read error may be responsible.

The sequence came from a human donor with Susac syndrome. Sequencing input: CD8+ T cells from PBMCs. The genes are TRBV27 and TRBJ2-1, with D perhaps TRBD2 (5 bases). The CDR3 loop is CASSLSEGVGHNEQLF. CDR3 nucleotide sequence: TGTGCCAGCAGTTTATCTGAGGGAGTAGGTCACAATGAGCAGCTCTTC.